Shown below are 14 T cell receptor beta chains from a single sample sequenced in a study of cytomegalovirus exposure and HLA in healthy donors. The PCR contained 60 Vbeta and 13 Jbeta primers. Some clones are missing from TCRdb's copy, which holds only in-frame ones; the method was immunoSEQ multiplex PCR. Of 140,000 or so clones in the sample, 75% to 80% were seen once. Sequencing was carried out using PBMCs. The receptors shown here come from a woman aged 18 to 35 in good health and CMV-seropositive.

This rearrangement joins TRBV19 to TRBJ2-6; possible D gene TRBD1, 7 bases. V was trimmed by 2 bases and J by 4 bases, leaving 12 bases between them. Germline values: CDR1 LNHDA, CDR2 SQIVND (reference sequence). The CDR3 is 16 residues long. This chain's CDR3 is CASSIQGGYGANVLTF. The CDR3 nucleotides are TGTGCCAGTAGTATACAGGGGGGCTACGGGGCCAACGTCCTGACTTTC.

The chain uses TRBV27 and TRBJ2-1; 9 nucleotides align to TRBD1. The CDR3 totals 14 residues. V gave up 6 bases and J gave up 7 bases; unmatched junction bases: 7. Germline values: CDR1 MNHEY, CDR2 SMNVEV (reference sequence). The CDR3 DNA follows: TGTGCCAGCAGCCGGGACAGGGTCATTAATGAGCAGTTCTTC. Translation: CASSRDRVINEQFF.

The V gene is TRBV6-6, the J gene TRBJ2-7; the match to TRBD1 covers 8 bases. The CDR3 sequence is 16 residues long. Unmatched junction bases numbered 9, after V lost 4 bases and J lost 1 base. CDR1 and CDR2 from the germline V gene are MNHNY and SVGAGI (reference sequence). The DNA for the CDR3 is TGTGCCAGCAGTTCACCCCGGACAGGGCGATCCTACGAGCAGTACTTC. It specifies CASSSPRTGRSYEQYF.

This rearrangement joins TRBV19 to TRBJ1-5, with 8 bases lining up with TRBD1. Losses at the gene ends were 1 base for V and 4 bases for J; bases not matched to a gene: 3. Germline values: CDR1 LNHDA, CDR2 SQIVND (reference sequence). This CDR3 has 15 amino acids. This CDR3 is CASSIGTGYNQPQHF. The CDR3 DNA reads TGTGCCAGTAGTATAGGGACAGGGTATAATCAGCCCCAGCATTTT.

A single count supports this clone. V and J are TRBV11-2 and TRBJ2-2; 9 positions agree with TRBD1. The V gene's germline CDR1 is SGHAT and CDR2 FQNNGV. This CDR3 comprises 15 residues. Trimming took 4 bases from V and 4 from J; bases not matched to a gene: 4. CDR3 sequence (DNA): TGTGCCAGCAGCTGGGGACAGGGCGTCACCGGGGAGCTGTTTTTT. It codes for CASSWGQGVTGELFF.

The CDR3 here is CSVELQGNSYTF. Here the CDR3 DNA reads TGCAGCGTTGAGTTACAGGGGAACAGCTACACCTTC. The chain carries TRBV29-1 and TRBJ1-2; 7 bases fit TRBD1. The CDR3 contains 12 residues. The germline gives CDR1 SQVTM, CDR2 ANQGSEA. Trimming at V came to 3 bases and at J to 9 bases, leaving 7 bases not matched to a gene. The complete variable domain, with remaining parts taken from reference TRBV29-1 and TRBJ1-2, reads SAVISQKPSRDICQRGTSLTIQCQVDSQVTMMFWYRQQPGQSLTLIATANQGSEATYESGFVIDKFPISRPNLTFSTLTVSNMSPEDSSIYLCSVELQGNSYTFGSGTRLTVV.

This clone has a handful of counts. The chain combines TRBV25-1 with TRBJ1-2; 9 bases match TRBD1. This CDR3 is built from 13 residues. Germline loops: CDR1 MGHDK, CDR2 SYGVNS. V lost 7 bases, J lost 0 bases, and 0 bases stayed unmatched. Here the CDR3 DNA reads TGTGCCAGCAACAGGGGGCCTAACTATGGCTACACCTTC. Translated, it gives CASNRGPNYGYTF.

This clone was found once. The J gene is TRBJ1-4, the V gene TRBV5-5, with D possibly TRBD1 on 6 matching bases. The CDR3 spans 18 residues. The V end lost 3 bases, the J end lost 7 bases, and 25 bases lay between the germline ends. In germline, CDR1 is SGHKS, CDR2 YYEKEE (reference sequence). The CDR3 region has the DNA TGTGCCAGCAGCTCATCCACAGGGCTGGTAACCTTACCTGAAAAACTGTTTTTT. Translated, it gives CASSSSTGLVTLPEKLFF.

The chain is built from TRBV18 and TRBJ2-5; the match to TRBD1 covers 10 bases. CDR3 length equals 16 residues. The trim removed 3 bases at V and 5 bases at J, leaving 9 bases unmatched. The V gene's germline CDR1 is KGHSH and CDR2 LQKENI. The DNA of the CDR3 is TGTGCCAGCTCACCCCGACAGGGGGCGCGTGGGGAGACCCAGTACTTC. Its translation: CASSPRQGARGETQYF.

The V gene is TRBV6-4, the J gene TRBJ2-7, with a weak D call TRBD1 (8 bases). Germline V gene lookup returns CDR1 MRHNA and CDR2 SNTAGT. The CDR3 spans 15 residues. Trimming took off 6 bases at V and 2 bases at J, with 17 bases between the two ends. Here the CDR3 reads CASSQQGEGPYEQYF. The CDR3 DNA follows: TGTGCCAGCAGCCAACAGGGGGAGGGCCCCTACGAGCAGTACTTC.

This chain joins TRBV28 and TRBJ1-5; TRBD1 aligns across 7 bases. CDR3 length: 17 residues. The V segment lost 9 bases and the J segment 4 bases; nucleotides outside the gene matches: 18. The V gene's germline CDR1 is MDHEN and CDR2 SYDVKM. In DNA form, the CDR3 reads TGTGCCAGTACATCCGATAGGGGGCCACTATTAAATCAGCCCCAGCATTTT. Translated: CASTSDRGPLLNQPQHF. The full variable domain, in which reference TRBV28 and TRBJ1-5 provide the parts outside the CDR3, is DVKVTQSSRYLVKRTGEKVFLECVQDMDHENMFWYRQDPGLGLRLIYFSYDVKMKEKGDIPEGYSVSREKKERFSLILESASTNQTSMYLCASTSDRGPLLNQPQHFGDGTRLSIL.

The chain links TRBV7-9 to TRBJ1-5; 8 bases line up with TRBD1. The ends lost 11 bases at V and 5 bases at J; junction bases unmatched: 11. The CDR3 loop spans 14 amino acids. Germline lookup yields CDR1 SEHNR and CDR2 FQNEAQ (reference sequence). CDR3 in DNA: TGTGCCTCCTCTACCGACAGGGGCTATCAGCCCCAGCATTTT. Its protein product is CASSTDRGYQPQHF.

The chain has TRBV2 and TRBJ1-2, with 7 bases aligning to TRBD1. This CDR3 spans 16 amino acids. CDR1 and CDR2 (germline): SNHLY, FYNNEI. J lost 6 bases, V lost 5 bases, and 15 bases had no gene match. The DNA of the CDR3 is TGTGCCAGCAGTTTTTTGGGCTGGACAGGCCAGGATGGCTACACCTTC. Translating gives CASSFLGWTGQDGYTF.

CDR3 nucleotides: TGTGCCAGCAGCCCCTATACAGTGGTCCCGGGACAAGAAAGACTTTCAAATGAGCAGTTCTTC. Encoded protein: CASSPYTVVPGQERLSNEQFF. The chain uses TRBV7-6 and TRBJ2-1; D might be TRBD1 (6 bases). Germline-derived CDR1 and CDR2 are SGHVS and FNYEAQ. This CDR3 contains 21 residues. V was pared by 5 bases and J by 7 bases, with 36 bases between.